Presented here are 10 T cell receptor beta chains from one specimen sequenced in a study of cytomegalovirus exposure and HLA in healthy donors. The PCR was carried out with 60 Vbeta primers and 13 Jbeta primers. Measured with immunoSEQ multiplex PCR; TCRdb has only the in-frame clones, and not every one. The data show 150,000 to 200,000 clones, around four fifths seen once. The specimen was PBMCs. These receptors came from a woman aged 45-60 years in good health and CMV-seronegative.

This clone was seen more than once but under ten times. In DNA form, the CDR3 reads TGCGCCAGCAGCCAGAATCTAAGGGACAGGGGTAACGAGCAGTACTTC. This translates into CASSQNLRDRGNEQYF. The chain recombines TRBV4-1 with TRBJ2-7, with 10 bases lining up with TRBD1. Germline values: CDR1 MGHRA, CDR2 YSYEKL. The CDR3 has 16 amino acids. J lost 5 bases, V lost 3 bases, and 10 bases had no gene match.

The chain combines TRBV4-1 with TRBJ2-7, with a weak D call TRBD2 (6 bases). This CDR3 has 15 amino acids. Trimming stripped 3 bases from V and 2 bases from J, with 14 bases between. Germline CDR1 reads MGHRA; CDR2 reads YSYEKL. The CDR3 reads CASSHPGLKTYEQYF. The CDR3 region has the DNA TGCGCCAGCAGCCACCCGGGACTCAAGACCTACGAGCAGTACTTC.

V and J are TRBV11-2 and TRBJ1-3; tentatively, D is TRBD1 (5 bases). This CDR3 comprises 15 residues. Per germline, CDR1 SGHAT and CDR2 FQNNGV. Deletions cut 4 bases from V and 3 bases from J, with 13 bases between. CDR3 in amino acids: CASSSTGWIGNTIYF. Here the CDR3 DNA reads TGTGCCAGCAGCTCAACAGGTTGGATTGGAAACACCATATATTTT.

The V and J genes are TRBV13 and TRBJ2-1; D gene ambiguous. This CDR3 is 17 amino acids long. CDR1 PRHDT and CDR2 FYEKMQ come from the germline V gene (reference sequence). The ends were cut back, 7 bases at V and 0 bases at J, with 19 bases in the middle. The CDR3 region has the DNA TGTGCCAGCATCCAGCCCGGTGGGCAGAGCTCCTACAATGAGCAGTTCTTC. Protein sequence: CASIQPGGQSSYNEQFF.

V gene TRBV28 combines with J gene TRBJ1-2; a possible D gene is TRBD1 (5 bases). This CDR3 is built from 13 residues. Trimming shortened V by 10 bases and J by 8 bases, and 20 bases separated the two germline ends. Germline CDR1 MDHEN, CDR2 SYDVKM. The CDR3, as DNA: TGTGCCATCCTCGACAGTGGGGGGAGGGGCTACACCTTC. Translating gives CAILDSGGRGYTF.

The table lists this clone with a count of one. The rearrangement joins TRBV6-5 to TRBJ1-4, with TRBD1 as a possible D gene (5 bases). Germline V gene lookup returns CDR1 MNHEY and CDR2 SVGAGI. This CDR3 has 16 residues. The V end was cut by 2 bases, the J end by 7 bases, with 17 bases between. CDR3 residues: CASSYGFGRASEKLFF. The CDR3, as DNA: TGTGCCAGCAGTTACGGATTCGGCAGGGCGTCTGAAAAACTGTTTTTT.

CDR3 region: CASSQSRGDYGYTF. The DNA of the CDR3 is TGCGCCAGCAGCCAGTCGCGGGGTGACTATGGCTACACCTTC. The J gene is TRBJ1-2, the V gene TRBV4-3, with D hard to call. Trimming cost V 3 bases and J 3 bases, with 11 bases left between them. Germline V gene sequence: CDR1 LGHNA, CDR2 YSLEER. This CDR3 has 14 amino acids.

The CDR3 sequence is CASQGQASSYEQYF. CDR3 nucleotide sequence: TGCGCCAGCCAGGGACAGGCAAGCTCCTACGAGCAGTACTTC. J is TRBJ2-7 and V is TRBV5-1, with TRBD1 identical over 8 bases. After removal of 7 bases from V and 0 bases from J, the junction contained 6 bases not matched to a gene. This CDR3 has 14 amino acids. Looked up from germline, CDR1 is SGHRS and CDR2 is YFSETQ.

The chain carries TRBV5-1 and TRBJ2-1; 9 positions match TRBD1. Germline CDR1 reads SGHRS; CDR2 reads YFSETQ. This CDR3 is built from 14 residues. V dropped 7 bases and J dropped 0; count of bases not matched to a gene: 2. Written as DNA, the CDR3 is TGCGCCAGCGGGACAGGGAGCTCCTACAATGAGCAGTTCTTC. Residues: CASGTGSSYNEQFF.

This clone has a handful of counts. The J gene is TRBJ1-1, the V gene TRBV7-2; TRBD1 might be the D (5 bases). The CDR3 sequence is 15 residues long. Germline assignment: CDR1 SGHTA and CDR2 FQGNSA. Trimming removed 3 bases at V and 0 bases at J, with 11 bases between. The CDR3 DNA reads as TGTGCCAGCAGCTTCGTCGTGACAGTGAACACTGAAGCTTTCTTT. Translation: CASSFVVTVNTEAFF.